This T cell receptor beta chain was captured in a study of T-cell reconstitution after alpha-beta-depleted transplantation in children. Study-level findings and limits: The authors attributed T-cell counts and diversity one year after transplant mostly to newly produced T cells. At day 60, the high TCRbeta diversity found in some patients originated from recipient T cells and thymic progenitors that had survived. Several hundred expanded graft clones reportedly were the source of alpha-beta T cells about two months after transplant.

CDR3 length: 16 amino acids. CDR1 and CDR2 (germline): LGHNA, YSLEER. Trimming took 0 bases from V and 3 from J, leaving 14 bases between them. Details on this clonotype: Antigen: not known.

Using unique molecular identifiers, the investigators prepared the TCRbeta library. TCRdb re-called the PCR reads through MiXCR, storing one row per CDR3 protein. The sample lists under 750,000 distinct CDR3 sequences, 23% occurring once. V usage is TRBV4-3 and J usage is TRBJ1-2; D call uncertain. The clonotype was recovered from a boy in the first two years of life who had a stem cell transplant for acute myeloid leukemia, so the T cells may come from the graft donor. The sample in question was PBMCs, mostly from graft donor cells, obtained 360 days after TCRalphabeta/CD19-depleted stem cell transplant. The CDR3 nucleotides read TGCGCCAGCAGCCAAGACGGTGGTGGGGAGGACTATGGCTACACCTTC. As protein: CASSQDGGGEDYGYTF.